This T cell receptor beta chain was retrieved from a study of T cell responses to AZD1222 COVID-19 vaccine. Study at large: Researchers grouped second doses given at about 4 or about 12 weeks into one pool. Regarding the study as a whole: Sampled repertoires all dated from after the peak T cell response. Donors were mostly white British, more females; clonal diversity possibly underestimated.

Some clones are missing from TCRdb's copy, which holds only in-frame ones; the method was immunoSEQ multiplex PCR. The sample carries 70,000 to 85,000 clones, about 84% recorded once. This clone was observed once. Antigen unknown. This CDR3 has 18 amino acids. V shed 1 base and J shed 0 bases, with 16 bases lying between them. Germline V gene sequence: CDR1 SGHVS, CDR2 FQNEAQ. J is TRBJ2-1 and V is TRBV7-8; D is undetermined. This clonotype was obtained from an adult in good health. The starting material was peripheral blood, obtained on day 0 of AZD1222 vaccination. In DNA, the CDR3 is TGTGCCAGCAGCTTAGTTTTATCCGGCCTAAGCTCCTACAATGAGCAGTTCTTC. Encoded protein: CASSLVLSGLSSYNEQFF. Using reference TRBV7-8 and TRBJ2-1 for the parts outside the CDR3, the full variable domain is GAGVSQSPRYKVAKRGQDVALRCDPISGHVSLFWYQQALGQGPEFLTYFQNEAQLDKSGLPSDRFFAERPEGSVSTLKIQRTQQEDSAVYLCASSLVLSGLSSYNEQFFGPGTRLTVL.